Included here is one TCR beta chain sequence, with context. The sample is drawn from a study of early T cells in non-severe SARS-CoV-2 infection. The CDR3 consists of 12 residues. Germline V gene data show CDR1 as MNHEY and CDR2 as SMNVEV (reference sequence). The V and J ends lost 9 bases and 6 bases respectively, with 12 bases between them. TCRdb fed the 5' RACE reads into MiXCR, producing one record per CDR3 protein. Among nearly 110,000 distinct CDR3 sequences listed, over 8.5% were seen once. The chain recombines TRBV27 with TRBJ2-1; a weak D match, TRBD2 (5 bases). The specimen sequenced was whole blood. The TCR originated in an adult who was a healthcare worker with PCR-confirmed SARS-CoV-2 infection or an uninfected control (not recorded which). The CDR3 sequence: CARKLVFNEQFF. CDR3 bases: TGTGCCAGAAAACTAGTTTTCAATGAGCAGTTCTTC.